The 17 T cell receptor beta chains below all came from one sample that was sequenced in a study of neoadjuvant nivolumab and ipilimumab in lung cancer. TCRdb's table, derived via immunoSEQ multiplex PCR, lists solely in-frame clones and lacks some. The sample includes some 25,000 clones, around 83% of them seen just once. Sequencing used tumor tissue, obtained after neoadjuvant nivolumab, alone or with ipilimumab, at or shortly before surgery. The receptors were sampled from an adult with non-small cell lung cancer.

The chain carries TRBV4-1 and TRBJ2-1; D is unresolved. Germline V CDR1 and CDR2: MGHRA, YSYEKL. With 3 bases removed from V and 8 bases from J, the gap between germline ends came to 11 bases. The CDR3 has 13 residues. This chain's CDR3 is CASSHTVSDEQFF. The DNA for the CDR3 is TGCGCCAGCAGCCATACAGTCTCAGATGAGCAGTTCTTC.

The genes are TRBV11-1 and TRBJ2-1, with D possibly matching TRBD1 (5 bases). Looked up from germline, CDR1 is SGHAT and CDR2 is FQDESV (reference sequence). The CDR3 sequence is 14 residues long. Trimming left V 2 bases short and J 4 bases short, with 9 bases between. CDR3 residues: CASSLKAGYNEQFF. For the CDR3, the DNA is TGTGCCAGCAGCTTAAAGGCAGGGTACAATGAGCAGTTCTTC.

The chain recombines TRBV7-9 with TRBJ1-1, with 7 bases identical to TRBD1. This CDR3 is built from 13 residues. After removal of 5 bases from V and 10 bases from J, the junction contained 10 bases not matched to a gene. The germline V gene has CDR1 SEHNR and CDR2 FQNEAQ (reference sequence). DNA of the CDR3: TGTGCCAGCAGCGACCGACAGGGAGGGGGAGCTTTCTTT. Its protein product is CASSDRQGGGAFF.

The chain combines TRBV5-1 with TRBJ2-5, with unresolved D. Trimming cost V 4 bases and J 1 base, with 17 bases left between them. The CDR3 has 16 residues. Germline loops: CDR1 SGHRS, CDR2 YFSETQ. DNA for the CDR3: TGCGCCAGCAGCCCATCATTGAATACACGCCAAGAGACCCAGTACTTC. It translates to CASSPSLNTRQETQYF. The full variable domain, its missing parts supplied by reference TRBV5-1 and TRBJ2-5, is KAGVTQTPRYLIKTRGQQVTLSCSPISGHRSVSWYQQTPGQGLQFLFEYFSETQRNKGNFPGRFSGRQFSNSRSEMNVSTLELGDSALYLCASSPSLNTRQETQYFGPGTRLLVL.

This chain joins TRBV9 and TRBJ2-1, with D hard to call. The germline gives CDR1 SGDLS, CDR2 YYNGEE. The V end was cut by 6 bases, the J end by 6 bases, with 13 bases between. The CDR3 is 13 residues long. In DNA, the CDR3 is TGTGCCAGCACGCAGCAGCGCCTCAATGAGCAGTTCTTC. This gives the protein CASTQQRLNEQFF.

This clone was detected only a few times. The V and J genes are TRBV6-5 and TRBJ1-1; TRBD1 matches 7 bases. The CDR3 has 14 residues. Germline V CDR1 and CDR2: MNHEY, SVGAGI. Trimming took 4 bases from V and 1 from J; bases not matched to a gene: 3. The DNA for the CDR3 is TGTGCCAGCAGTTGGGACAGCACGAACACTGAAGCTTTCTTT. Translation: CASSWDSTNTEAFF.

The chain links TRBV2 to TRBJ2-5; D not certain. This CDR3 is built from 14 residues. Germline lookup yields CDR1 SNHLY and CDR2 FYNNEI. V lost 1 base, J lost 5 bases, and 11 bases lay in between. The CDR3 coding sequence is TGTGCCAGCAGTGAAGACTGGCTCGGGGAGACCCAGTACTTC. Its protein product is CASSEDWLGETQYF.

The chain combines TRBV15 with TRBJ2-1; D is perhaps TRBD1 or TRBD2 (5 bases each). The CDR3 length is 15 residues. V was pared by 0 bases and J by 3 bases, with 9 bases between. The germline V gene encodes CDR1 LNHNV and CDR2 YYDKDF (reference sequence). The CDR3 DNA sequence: TGTGCCACCAGCAGAGATGGGGGAAGCTACAATGAGCAGTTCTTC. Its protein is CATSRDGGSYNEQFF.

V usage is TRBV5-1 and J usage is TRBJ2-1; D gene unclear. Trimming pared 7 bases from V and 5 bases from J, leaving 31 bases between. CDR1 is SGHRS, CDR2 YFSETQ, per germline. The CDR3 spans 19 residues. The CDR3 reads CASGPIVDNAETLHNEQFF. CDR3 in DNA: TGCGCCAGCGGACCAATTGTCGATAATGCTGAGACACTCCACAATGAGCAGTTCTTC. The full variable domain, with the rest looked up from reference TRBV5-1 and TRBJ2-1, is KAGVTQTPRYLIKTRGQQVTLSCSPISGHRSVSWYQQTPGQGLQFLFEYFSETQRNKGNFPGRFSGRQFSNSRSEMNVSTLELGDSALYLCASGPIVDNAETLHNEQFFGPGTRLTVL.

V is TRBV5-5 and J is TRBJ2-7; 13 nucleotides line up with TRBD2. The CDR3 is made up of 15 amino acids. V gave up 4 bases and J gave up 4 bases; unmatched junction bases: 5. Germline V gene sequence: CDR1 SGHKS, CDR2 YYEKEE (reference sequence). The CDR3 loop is CASSRKLAGGYEQYF. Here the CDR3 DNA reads TGTGCCAGCAGCCGAAAACTAGCGGGAGGGTACGAGCAGTACTTC.

The CDR3 DNA sequence: TGCAGCGTTGAAGCCAGGAGCATAGCCAAAAACATTCAGTACTTC. Its protein product is CSVEARSIAKNIQYF. The chain recombines TRBV29-1 with TRBJ2-4; D call uncertain. The V and J ends lost 1 base and 0 bases respectively, with 10 bases between them. Germline V gene lookup returns CDR1 SQVTM and CDR2 ANQGSEA. The length of the CDR3 is 15 residues.

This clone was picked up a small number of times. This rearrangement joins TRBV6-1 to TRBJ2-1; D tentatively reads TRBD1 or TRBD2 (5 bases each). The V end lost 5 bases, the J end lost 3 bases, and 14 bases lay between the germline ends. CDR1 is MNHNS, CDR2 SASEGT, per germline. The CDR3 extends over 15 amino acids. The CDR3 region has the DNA TGTGCCAGCAGTAGTGAGGGACCCCTCTACAATGAGCAGTTCTTC. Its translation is CASSSEGPLYNEQFF.

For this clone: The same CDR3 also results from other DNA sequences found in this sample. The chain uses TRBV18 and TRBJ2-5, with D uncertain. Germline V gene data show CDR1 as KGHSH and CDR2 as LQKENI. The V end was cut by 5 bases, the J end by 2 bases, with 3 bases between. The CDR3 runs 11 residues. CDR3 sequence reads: CASSSQETQYF. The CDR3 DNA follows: TGTGCCAGCTCATCTCAAGAGACCCAGTACTTC.

The CDR3, as DNA: TGTGCCAGCAGCCCCCGAAACACCGGGGAGCTGTTTTTT. Translating it yields CASSPRNTGELFF. The chain employs TRBV7-3 and TRBJ2-2, with D unclear. The V gene's germline CDR1 is SGHTA and CDR2 FQGTGA. V dropped 5 bases and J dropped 2 bases, with 6 bases sitting between them. This CDR3 contains 13 residues.

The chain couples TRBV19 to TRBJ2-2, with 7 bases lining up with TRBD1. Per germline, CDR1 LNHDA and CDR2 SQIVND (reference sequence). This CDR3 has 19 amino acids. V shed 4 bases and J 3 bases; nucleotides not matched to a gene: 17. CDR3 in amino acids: CASSKEGAGFGVHTGELFF. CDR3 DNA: TGTGCCAGTAGTAAAGAGGGGGCCGGCTTTGGGGTACACACCGGGGAGCTGTTTTTT.

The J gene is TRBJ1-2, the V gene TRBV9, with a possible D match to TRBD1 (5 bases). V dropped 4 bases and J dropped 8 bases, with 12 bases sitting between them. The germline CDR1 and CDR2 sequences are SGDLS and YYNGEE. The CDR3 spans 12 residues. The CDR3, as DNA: TGTGCCAGCAGCCCGGACAATTCCGGCTACACCTTC. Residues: CASSPDNSGYTF.

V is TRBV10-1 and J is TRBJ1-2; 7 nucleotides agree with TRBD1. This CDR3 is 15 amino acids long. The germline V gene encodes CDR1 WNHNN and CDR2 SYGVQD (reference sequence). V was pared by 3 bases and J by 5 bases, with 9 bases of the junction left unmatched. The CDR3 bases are TGCGCCAGCAGTGACTCTGGGACAGCACGGTATGGCTACACCTTC. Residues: CASSDSGTARYGYTF.